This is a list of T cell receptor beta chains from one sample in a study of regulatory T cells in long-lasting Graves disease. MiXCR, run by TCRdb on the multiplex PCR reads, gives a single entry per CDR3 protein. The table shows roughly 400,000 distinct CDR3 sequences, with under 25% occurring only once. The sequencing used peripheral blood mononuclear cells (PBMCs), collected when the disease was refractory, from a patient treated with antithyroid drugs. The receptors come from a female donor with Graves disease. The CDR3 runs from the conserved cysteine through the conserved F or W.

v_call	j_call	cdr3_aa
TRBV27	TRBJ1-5	CASMTRDRGRVGNQPQHF
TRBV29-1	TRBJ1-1	CSVAGTGLNTEAFF
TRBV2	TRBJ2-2	CASGGGLAGELFF
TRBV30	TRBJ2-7	CAWSMLDSPYEQYF
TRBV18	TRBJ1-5	CASSPQGTSNQPQHF
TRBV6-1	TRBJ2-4	CASSTPGLAKNIQYF
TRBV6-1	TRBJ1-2	CASSINLSSGYTF
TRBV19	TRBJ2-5	CASSPGTAYQETQYF
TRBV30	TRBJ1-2	CAWIGGAHGYTF
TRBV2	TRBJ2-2	CASSEVRGDTGELFF
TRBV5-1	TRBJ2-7	CTSSLGGSSYEQYF
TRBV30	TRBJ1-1	CAWKQDYTKAFF
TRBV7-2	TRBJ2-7	CASSLGSGNSYEQYF
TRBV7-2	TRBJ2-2	CASSLDRVSTGELFF
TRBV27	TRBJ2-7	CASSWTPSAYEQYF
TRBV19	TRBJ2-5	CASSITGSQETQYF
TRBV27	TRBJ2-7	CASWGASEDSYEQYF
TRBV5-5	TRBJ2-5	CASTQWGQETQYF
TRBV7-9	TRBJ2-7	CASSQGLAGLIEQYF
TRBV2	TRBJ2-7	CASMGQTYEQYF
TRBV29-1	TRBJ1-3	CSVRWGNTIYF
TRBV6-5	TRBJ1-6	CASSYDRVGSPLHF
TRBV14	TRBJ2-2	CASSLISGTGTGELFF
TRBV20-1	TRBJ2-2	CSAARNTGELFF
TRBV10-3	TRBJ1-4	CAISPGLGNEKLFF
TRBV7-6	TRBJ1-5	CASSSYRDQPQHF
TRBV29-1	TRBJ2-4	CSVRRLGGLNIQYF
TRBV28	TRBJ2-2	CASSSPPDRVIAGELFF
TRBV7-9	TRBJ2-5	CASGSQETQYF
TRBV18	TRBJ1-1	CASSPLAGANTEAFF